These 5 T cell receptor beta chains were all obtained from the same sample, sequenced in a study of CD8 T cells in Susac syndrome. cDNA came from approximately 0.5 to 1 ug RNA primed by random hexamers. TCRdb fed the immunoSEQ multiplex PCR reads into MiXCR, producing one record per CDR3 protein. The sample has approximately 150,000 distinct CDR3 sequences, less than 95% seen once. The sequencing input was CD4+ T cells from PBMCs. These receptors were obtained from a human donor in good health.

This chain joins TRBV29-1 and TRBJ2-1; TRBD2 matches at 10 bases. CDR1 is SQVTM, CDR2 ANQGSEA, per germline. The V gene end was trimmed by 4 bases and the J gene end by 4 bases; junction bases not matched to a gene: 4. The CDR3 is 14 amino acids. The CDR3 nucleotides read TGCAGCGTTGCGGAGACTAGCGGGTACAATGAGCAGTTCTTC. Amino acids: CSVAETSGYNEQFF.

V usage is TRBV9 and J usage is TRBJ1-5, with a possible D match to TRBD1 (5 bases). Germline loops: CDR1 SGDLS, CDR2 YYNGEE. This CDR3 comprises 14 residues. Trimming took 4 bases from V and 5 from J, leaving 13 bases between them. CDR3 region: CASSSDIHDQPQHF. CDR3 in DNA: TGTGCCAGCAGCTCGGACATACATGATCAGCCCCAGCATTTT. Filled out from reference TRBV9 and TRBJ1-5, the complete variable domain reads DSGVTQTPKHLITATGQRVTLRCSPRSGDLSVYWYQQSLDQGLQFLIQYYNGEERAKGNILERFSAQQFPDLHSELNLSSLELGDSALYFCASSSDIHDQPQHFGDGTRLSIL.

V is TRBV5-6 and J is TRBJ2-7, with no clear D. Trimming stripped 8 bases from V and 5 bases from J, with 20 bases between. The CDR3 consists of 14 residues. Looked up from germline, CDR1 is SGHDT and CDR2 is YYEEEE. The CDR3 loop is CASVRMARRHEQYF. The CDR3 coding sequence is TGTGCCAGTGTCCGCATGGCTCGAAGGCACGAGCAGTACTTC.

The chain couples TRBV20-1 to TRBJ1-2, with TRBD1 as a possible D gene (6 bases). Trimming cost V 3 bases and J 8 bases, with 22 bases left between them. The CDR3 totals 15 residues. Germline-derived CDR1 and CDR2 are DFQATT and SNEGSKA (reference sequence). The DNA for the CDR3 is TGCAGTGCTAGTTGGAGGGGAGGGGGTTACGAGGGCTACACCTTC. As protein: CSASWRGGGYEGYTF.

V is TRBV12-3 or TRBV12-4 and J is TRBJ2-2; D remains ambiguous. Trimming took off 0 bases at V and 3 bases at J, with 2 bases between the two ends. The CDR3 is 13 amino acids. CDR3 protein: CASSLAYTGELFF. For the CDR3, the DNA is TGTGCCAGCAGTTTAGCTTACACCGGGGAGCTGTTTTTT.